A single sample is the source of the 31 T cell receptor beta chains below, sequenced in a study of CD8 T cells in ankylosing spondylitis. Study-wide results and caveats: Blood of patients with ankylosing spondylitis appeared to be characterized by a TCR beta motif of seven or eight highly homologous variants.

TCRdb passed the 5' RACE reads through MiXCR, listing each CDR3 protein once. The sample lists under 250,000 distinct CDR3 sequences; 6% to 8% were seen once. These receptors have no identified antigens. Sequenced input: blood, either unsorted or a sorted T cell fraction (not recorded which). The receptors originated from a male donor with ankylosing spondylitis.

Ten or more counts support this clonotype. The chain combines TRBV4-3 with TRBJ1-1; tentatively, D is TRBD1 (5 bases). The CDR3 totals 15 residues. Germline loops: CDR1 LGHNA, CDR2 YSLEER. The V end was cut by 1 base, the J end by 5 bases, with 14 bases between. Here the CDR3 DNA reads TGCGCCAGCAGCCAAGGTCTGGGGGACCGGACTGAAGCTTTCTTT. Its translation is CASSQGLGDRTEAFF.

This clonotype was seen at least ten times. The gene calls are TRBV7-9 and TRBJ2-1, with D tentatively TRBD1 (5 bases). The CDR3 consists of 16 residues. V shed 5 bases and J shed 0 bases, with 14 bases lying between them. Germline assignment: CDR1 SEHNR and CDR2 FQNEAQ (reference sequence). CDR3 residues: CASSLRQKSSYNEQFF. The CDR3 coding sequence is TGTGCCAGCAGCCTCCGACAGAAAAGCTCCTACAATGAGCAGTTCTTC.

This clonotype was observed at least ten times. V and J are TRBV4-1 and TRBJ2-7; 10 bases agree with TRBD2. This CDR3 has 15 amino acids. Per germline, CDR1 MGHRA and CDR2 YSYEKL. V trimming: 3 bases; J trimming: 3 bases; junction bases outside the gene matches: 5. In DNA, the CDR3 is TGCGCCAGCAGCCATACTAGCGGGACTTACTACGAGCAGTACTTC. It translates to CASSHTSGTYYEQYF.

The V and J genes are TRBV27 and TRBJ2-3; D may match TRBD1 or TRBD2 (5 bases each). Germline lookup yields CDR1 MNHEY and CDR2 SMNVEV (reference sequence). The CDR3 totals 16 residues. Trimming cost V 6 bases and J 6 bases, with 22 bases left between them. In DNA form, the CDR3 reads TGTGCCAGCAGCTCTCTGGGCTATGGGACGCCGGATACGCAGTATTTT. Its translation: CASSSLGYGTPDTQYF.

The J gene is TRBJ2-7, the V gene TRBV7-9, with 7 nucleotides matching TRBD2. The V segment lost 3 bases and the J segment 7 bases; nucleotides outside the gene matches: 6. The CDR3 has 13 amino acids. Germline V gene lookup returns CDR1 SEHNR and CDR2 FQNEAQ (reference sequence). CDR3 bases: TGTGCCAGCAGCTTGTTACTAGCGAGGGAGCAGTACTTC. Translation: CASSLLLAREQYF.

This clonotype showed up many times. The chain uses TRBV7-9 and TRBJ1-2; 10 bases are shared with TRBD1. This CDR3 has 15 amino acids. Germline trimming cut 4 bases from V and 8 bases from J; bases unmatched to any gene: 10. Germline loops: CDR1 SEHNR, CDR2 FQNEAQ (reference sequence). DNA of the CDR3: TGTGCCAGCAGCTCCACCGGGACAGGGGATGGAGGCTACACCTTC. Its protein product is CASSSTGTGDGGYTF.

This clonotype was counted many times. The chain uses TRBV7-2 and TRBJ2-3; D uncertain. Trimming cost V 4 bases and J 5 bases, with 7 bases left between them. CDR3 length equals 12 residues. Germline CDR1 and CDR2: SGHTA and FQGNSA. CDR3 in DNA: TGTGCCAGCAGCTATCGCGTAGATACGCAGTATTTT. It translates to CASSYRVDTQYF.

This clonotype has at least ten counts. This chain joins TRBV19 and TRBJ1-1; no clear D. V was shortened by 2 bases and J by 0 bases, with 10 bases between the two germline ends. The germline V gene encodes CDR1 LNHDA and CDR2 SQIVND (reference sequence). This CDR3 spans 15 amino acids. The CDR3, as DNA: TGTGCCAGTAGTATACTCGGCACTTTGAACACTGAAGCTTTCTTT. Protein sequence: CASSILGTLNTEAFF.

Only one count was recorded for this clonotype. This sequence joins TRBV24-1 and TRBJ2-6; D unresolved. V was clipped by 9 bases and J by 2 bases, with 4 bases between them. CDR3 length: 12 residues. Germline CDR1 KGHDR, CDR2 SFDVKD. DNA for the CDR3: TGTGCCACCGAAACTGGGGCCAACGTCCTGACTTTC. This codes for CATETGANVLTF.

This clonotype appeared a few times. The chain recombines TRBV28 with TRBJ2-1; 9 positions agree with TRBD1. The CDR3 contains 15 residues. Trimming took 7 bases from V and 5 from J; bases not matched to a gene: 9. Per germline, CDR1 MDHEN and CDR2 SYDVKM. The CDR3 region is CASNDRGGLHNEQFF. For the CDR3, the DNA is TGTGCCAGCAATGACAGGGGGGGCCTCCACAATGAGCAGTTCTTC.

Ten or more counts support this clonotype. J is TRBJ2-1 and V is TRBV5-1; 11 positions match TRBD2. The CDR3 runs 16 residues. Germline V gene lookup returns CDR1 SGHRS and CDR2 YFSETQ. V shed 1 base, J shed 7 bases, and the junction held 7 bases outside the gene matches. This chain's CDR3 is CASSLPLAGVRNEQFF. The DNA of the CDR3 is TGCGCCAGCAGCTTGCCACTAGCGGGAGTAAGGAATGAGCAGTTCTTC.

The table lists this clonotype with many counts. The chain combines TRBV9 with TRBJ2-7; TRBD1 agrees at 12 bases. The germline CDR1 and CDR2 sequences are SGDLS and YYNGEE. The V segment lost 3 bases and the J segment 9 bases; nucleotides outside the gene matches: 7. The CDR3 loop spans 14 amino acids. As DNA, the CDR3 is TGTGCCAGCAGCGAACACCGGGACAGGGGGCTGCAGTACTTC. This codes for CASSEHRDRGLQYF.

This clonotype was counted many times. The chain recombines TRBV5-1 with TRBJ1-1, with a tentative D call TRBD1 (5 bases). Per the germline V gene, CDR1 is SGHRS and CDR2 is YFSETQ. The CDR3 loop spans 15 amino acids. V was cut by 4 bases and J by 4 bases, with 17 bases left in between. CDR3 in amino acids: CASSRGGFQGTEAFF. For the CDR3, the DNA is TGCGCCAGCAGCAGGGGAGGGTTTCAGGGCACTGAAGCTTTCTTT.

This clonotype was seen only a few times. This chain uses TRBV7-3 with TRBJ2-5; TRBD1 matches 7 bases. J was trimmed by 2 bases and V by 2 bases; bases with no gene match: 8. Germline V gives CDR1 SGHTA, CDR2 FQGTGA. The CDR3 length is 16 residues. CDR3 sequence: CASSLVRRGQQETQYF. As DNA, the CDR3 is TGTGCCAGCAGCTTAGTTCGTAGGGGACAGCAAGAGACCCAGTACTTC.

This clonotype has a count of ten or more. The chain combines TRBV29-1 with TRBJ2-1, with D possibly matching TRBD1 (5 bases). This CDR3 region has 11 residues. V was cut by 7 bases and J by 9 bases, with 13 bases left in between. Germline V lookup: CDR1 SQVTM, CDR2 ANQGSEA. CDR3 sequence: CSGNQGFEQFF. CDR3 in DNA: TGCAGCGGCAACCAGGGATTTGAGCAGTTCTTC.

Many counts were recorded for this clonotype. The gene calls are TRBV18 and TRBJ2-6, with 7 bases fitting TRBD1. Losses at the gene ends were 0 bases for V and 3 bases for J; bases not matched to a gene: 5. Germline V gene sequence: CDR1 KGHSH, CDR2 LQKENI. The CDR3 length is 17 residues. The CDR3 DNA is TGTGCCAGCTCACCACCGACGACAGGGTATGGGGCCAACGTCCTGACTTTC. Encoded protein: CASSPPTTGYGANVLTF.

This clonotype was recorded many times. At one end, the junction sequence differs from germline, possibly due to a read error. The chain joins TRBV7-9 to TRBJ2-2, with D possibly being TRBD2 (5 bases). The V gene's germline CDR1 is SEHNR and CDR2 FQNEAQ (reference sequence). There are 14 residues in the CDR3. The CDR3 region has the DNA TGTGCCAGCCAGAGCGGTCGGAACACCGGGGAGCTGCTTTTT. This translates into CASQSGRNTGELLF.

In its sample, this clonotype was seen many times. This chain uses TRBV2 with TRBJ2-5, with D perhaps matching TRBD1 (6 bases). Germline loops: CDR1 SNHLY, CDR2 FYNNEI. Trimming cost V 10 bases and J 5 bases, with 14 bases left between them. The CDR3 consists of 12 residues. CDR3 DNA: TGTGCCATCCAGGGGTTTGGGGAGACCCAGTACTTC. Translation gives CAIQGFGETQYF.

The V gene is TRBV27, the J gene TRBJ2-3; TRBD1 matches 7 bases. CDR1 MNHEY and CDR2 SMNVEV come from the germline V gene (reference sequence). This CDR3 has 13 residues. V shed 4 bases and J 5 bases; nucleotides not matched to a gene: 3. CDR3 sequence: CASSSGTVDTQYF. The DNA for the CDR3 is TGTGCCAGCAGTTCCGGGACAGTAGATACGCAGTATTTT.

This clonotype was observed many times. Here the CDR3 DNA reads TGCAGTGCTAGAGATGGCGGGAGACCCTACGAGCAGTACTTC. Protein: CSARDGGRPYEQYF. This rearrangement joins TRBV20-1 to TRBJ2-7; 7 nucleotides agree with TRBD2. With V trimmed by 0 bases and J by 2 bases, 4 bases remained unmatched. Per the germline V gene, CDR1 is DFQATT and CDR2 is SNEGSKA (reference sequence). The CDR3 totals 14 residues.

This clonotype was seen ten or more times. The chain carries TRBV6-2 or TRBV6-3 and TRBJ2-7; unclear D gene. The CDR3 has 12 residues. V lost 6 bases to trimming and J lost 4 bases, with 10 bases between them. Germline values: CDR1 MNHEY, CDR2 SVGEGT. CDR3 residues: CASSLIPYEQYF. The CDR3 coding sequence is TGTGCCAGCAGCCTAATACCTTACGAGCAGTACTTC.

V is TRBV25-1 and J is TRBJ2-7, with D perhaps TRBD1 (5 bases). V was clipped by 8 bases and J by 9 bases, with 23 bases between them. The CDR3 length is 14 residues. The germline gives CDR1 MGHDK, CDR2 SYGVNS. The CDR3 DNA is TGTGCCAGCGGCCCCGGACACCTTGGCTGGGCGCAGTACTTC. Translating it yields CASGPGHLGWAQYF.

The sample holds many counts of this clonotype. The chain carries TRBV7-3 and TRBJ2-1, with 7 bases that match TRBD1. The CDR3 is 16 residues long. Germline loops: CDR1 SGHTA, CDR2 FQGTGA. The trim removed 0 bases at V and 8 bases at J, leaving 10 bases unmatched. The CDR3 loop reads CASSLTRQGRDHEQFF. CDR3 nucleotides: TGTGCCAGCAGCTTAACGAGACAGGGACGGGATCATGAGCAGTTCTTC.

This clonotype was seen a few times. The V call is TRBV15, the J call TRBJ2-1, with D unclear. CDR1 and CDR2 from the germline V gene are LNHNV and YYDKDF (reference sequence). The CDR3 spans 15 residues. Between the trimmed V and J ends, which lost 1 base and 8 bases, there was a span of 15 bases. CDR3 DNA sequence: TGTGCCACCAGCAGAGTAACGTTTCCTCGGGATGAGCAGTTCTTC. Translation: CATSRVTFPRDEQFF.

This clonotype has a count of ten or more. This sequence joins TRBV28 and TRBJ2-5, with D possibly TRBD1 on 6 matching bases. The germline V and J ends were trimmed by 3 bases and 5 bases, with 16 bases remaining between them. Germline assignment: CDR1 MDHEN and CDR2 SYDVKM. The CDR3 has 15 residues. The CDR3 loop is CASSLGPGVGETQYF. The CDR3 nucleotides are TGTGCCAGCAGTTTGGGCCCAGGGGTTGGGGAGACCCAGTACTTC.

This clonotype was seen a handful of times. The chain carries TRBV7-2 and TRBJ2-7; TRBD2 aligns across 9 bases. Germline CDR1 reads SGHTA; CDR2 reads FQGNSA. The CDR3 covers 17 residues. After removal of 3 bases from V and 1 base from J, the junction contained 10 bases not matched to a gene. The CDR3 DNA follows: TGTGCCAGCAGCTTCCCAATCGTAGCGGGAGTTTCCTACGAGCAGTACTTC. Amino acids: CASSFPIVAGVSYEQYF.

This clonotype was observed a few times. V gene TRBV30 combines with J gene TRBJ2-2; 11 nucleotides line up with TRBD1. The V gene's germline CDR1 is GTSNPN and CDR2 SVGIG (reference sequence). V trimming: 1 base; J trimming: 4 bases; junction bases outside the gene matches: 5. The CDR3 extends over 16 amino acids. The CDR3 region has the DNA TGTGCCTGGAGTGCAGGACAGGGGGCTGCCACCGGGGAGCTGTTTTTT. This translates into CAWSAGQGAATGELFF.

The chain combines TRBV12-3 or TRBV12-4 with TRBJ1-5; D is unclear. Trimming cost V 1 base and J 3 bases, with 7 bases left between them. CDR3 length equals 14 residues. CDR3 DNA sequence: TGTGCCAGCAGTTTAGGTGAGATCAATCAGCCCCAGCATTTT. Translated, it gives CASSLGEINQPQHF.

Only a few counts were recorded for this clonotype. The V and J genes are TRBV7-9 and TRBJ2-1, with D possibly matching TRBD1 (6 bases). This CDR3 has 13 residues. Germline V gives CDR1 SEHNR, CDR2 FQNEAQ (reference sequence). V lost 4 bases to trimming and J lost 12 bases, with 16 bases between them. The CDR3 nucleotides are TGTGCCAGCAGCTCCGGACAGTTGTACTTGCAGTTCTTC. Protein product: CASSSGQLYLQFF.

The table lists this clonotype with many counts. The rearrangement joins TRBV7-8 to TRBJ2-2; D ambiguous. Trimming removed 1 base at V and 8 bases at J, with 8 bases between. Germline lookup yields CDR1 SGHVS and CDR2 FQNEAQ. This CDR3 region has 13 residues. CDR3 in amino acids: CASSLDVSGELFF. In DNA form, the CDR3 reads TGTGCCAGCAGCTTAGACGTCAGTGGGGAGCTGTTTTTT.

This clonotype occurred many times. The V call is TRBV10-3, the J call TRBJ1-1; D perhaps matches TRBD1 (6 bases). Germline V gene sequence: CDR1 ENHRY, CDR2 SYGVKD. V was pared by 6 bases and J by 1 base, with 9 bases between. The CDR3 is made up of 13 amino acids. CDR3 DNA: TGTGCCATCAGGAAGGGGGAGAACACTGAAGCTTTCTTT. Translating gives CAIRKGENTEAFF.